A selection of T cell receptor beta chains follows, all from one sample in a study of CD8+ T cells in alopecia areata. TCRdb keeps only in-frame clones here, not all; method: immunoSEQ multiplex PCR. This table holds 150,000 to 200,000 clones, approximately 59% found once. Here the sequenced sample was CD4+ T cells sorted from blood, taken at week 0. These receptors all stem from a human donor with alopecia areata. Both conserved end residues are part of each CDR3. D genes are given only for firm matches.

CDR3: CAWDRGYGYTF; V: TRBV30; D: TRBD1; J: TRBJ1-2
CDR3: CAWSRGRSGNQPQHF; V: TRBV30; D: .; J: TRBJ1-5
CDR3: CAWSAGQGNNSPLHF; V: TRBV30; D: TRBD1; J: TRBJ1-6
CDR3: CSGRLGGETQYF; V: TRBV29-1; D: .; J: TRBJ2-5
CDR3: CASSELTPGQGGNQPQHF; V: TRBV6-1; D: TRBD1; J: TRBJ1-5
CDR3: CASSGQYNQPQHF; V: TRBV2; D: .; J: TRBJ1-5
CDR3: CASSLVGADLVYF; V: TRBV7-2; D: .; J: TRBJ2-5
CDR3: CASSFGVNYGYTF; V: TRBV27; D: .; J: TRBJ1-2
CDR3: CASSSGNTIYF; V: TRBV7-3; D: .; J: TRBJ1-3
CDR3: CASSLSPGSGTGELFF; V: TRBV5-1; D: .; J: TRBJ2-2
CDR3: CAWKPGTSGAYEQYF; V: TRBV30; D: TRBD2; J: TRBJ2-7
CDR3: CASSQIPGLERETQYF; V: TRBV4-1; D: TRBD2; J: TRBJ2-5
CDR3: CASISEVYEQYF; V: TRBV6-5; D: .; J: TRBJ2-7
CDR3: CASGLVGGSPLHF; V: TRBV12-5; D: TRBD1; J: TRBJ1-6
CDR3: CAWSELAVYTDTQYF; V: TRBV30; D: TRBD2; J: TRBJ2-3
CDR3: CASSYSVKRASGYTF; V: TRBV6-5; D: .; J: TRBJ1-2
CDR3: CASSLRVAQYF; V: TRBV11-2; D: .; J: TRBJ2-5
CDR3: CASSDTGVSPLHF; V: TRBV25-1; D: TRBD1; J: TRBJ1-6
CDR3: CSGGQAAYEQYF; V: TRBV29-1; D: TRBD1; J: TRBJ2-7
CDR3: CSVRQGAGELFF; V: TRBV29-1; D: TRBD1; J: TRBJ2-2
CDR3: CASSESGRSSYEKLFF; V: TRBV25-1; D: .; J: TRBJ1-4
CDR3: CASSQEPAVHEQYF; V: TRBV4-2; D: .; J: TRBJ2-7
CDR3: CASAGQGANQPQHF; V: TRBV2; D: TRBD1; J: TRBJ1-5
CDR3: CASSQPGYRDWETQYF; V: TRBV4-1; D: .; J: TRBJ2-5
CDR3: CASSLTQGGNYGYTF; V: TRBV5-6; D: .; J: TRBJ1-2
CDR3: CASSQVDGVRGYGYTF; V: TRBV4-1; D: .; J: TRBJ1-2
CDR3: CATSRGGATNEKLFF; V: TRBV15; D: .; J: TRBJ1-4
CDR3: CASTPEETQYF; V: TRBV2; D: .; J: TRBJ2-5
CDR3: CSVEDRGHGREKLFF; V: TRBV29-1; D: .; J: TRBJ1-4
CDR3: CAWAGQGLGETQYF; V: TRBV30; D: TRBD1; J: TRBJ2-5
CDR3: CASGALGTEAFF; V: TRBV2; D: .; J: TRBJ1-1
CDR3: CASSLGVTVNTEAFF; V: TRBV7-2; D: .; J: TRBJ1-1
CDR3: CASSYDTRNTGELFF; V: TRBV5-1; D: .; J: TRBJ2-2
CDR3: CASSPALGTTEAFF; V: TRBV6-6; D: .; J: TRBJ1-1
CDR3: CAWSNRDRGPDTQYF; V: TRBV30; D: TRBD1; J: TRBJ2-3